The 5 T cell receptor beta chains given below trace back to one sample, sequenced in a study of T cell responses to AZD1222 COVID-19 vaccine. Some clones are missing from TCRdb's copy, which holds only in-frame ones; the method was immunoSEQ multiplex PCR. The sample records around 140,000 clones, roughly 90% being singletons. The sequenced sample was peripheral blood, obtained 28 days after the second AZD1222 dose. These receptors were obtained from an adult who received the AZD1222 COVID-19 vaccine.

This chain uses TRBV6-4 with TRBJ1-2; D gene ambiguous. V was trimmed by 3 bases and J by 8 bases, leaving 13 bases between them. The CDR3 length is 13 residues. Germline CDR1 MRHNA, CDR2 SNTAGT. The CDR3 loop is CASSESGGRGYTF. CDR3 bases: TGTGCCAGCAGTGAATCGGGAGGTAGGGGCTACACCTTC.

The chain uses TRBV4-3 and TRBJ1-2, with 10 positions matching TRBD1. CDR1 LGHNA and CDR2 YSLEER come from the germline V gene. After removal of 6 bases from V and 3 bases from J, the junction contained 7 bases not matched to a gene. The CDR3 runs to 15 residues. The CDR3 here is CASSPATGGYYGYTF. The CDR3 coding sequence is TGCGCCAGCAGTCCTGCGACAGGGGGCTACTATGGCTACACCTTC.

The chain links TRBV6-6 to TRBJ1-6; D gene ambiguous. This CDR3 comprises 15 residues. The V end was cut by 2 bases, the J end by 5 bases, with 10 bases between. Germline CDR1 is MNHNY and CDR2 is SVGAGI (reference sequence). The CDR3 region has the DNA TGTGCCAGCAGTTACCCGGACGGAGATAATTCACCCCTCCACTTT. This translates into CASSYPDGDNSPLHF.

The chain joins TRBV4-1 to TRBJ2-2, with 9 bases lining up with TRBD2. V shed 6 bases, J shed 7 bases, and the junction held 12 bases outside the gene matches. The CDR3 contains 16 residues. The germline V gene encodes CDR1 MGHRA and CDR2 YSYEKL. The CDR3 sequence: CASSQHSGSSGGELFF. For the CDR3, the DNA is TGCGCCAGCAGTCAACATAGCGGGAGTAGTGGCGGGGAGCTGTTTTTT.

The chain carries TRBV9 and TRBJ1-5, with D uncertain. Germline-derived CDR1 and CDR2 are SGDLS and YYNGEE. The germline V and J ends were trimmed by 0 bases and 2 bases, with 9 bases remaining between them. This CDR3 spans 15 amino acids. The CDR3 protein is CASSVGGLGNQPQHF. As DNA, the CDR3 is TGTGCCAGCAGCGTAGGGGGATTAGGCAATCAGCCCCAGCATTTT.